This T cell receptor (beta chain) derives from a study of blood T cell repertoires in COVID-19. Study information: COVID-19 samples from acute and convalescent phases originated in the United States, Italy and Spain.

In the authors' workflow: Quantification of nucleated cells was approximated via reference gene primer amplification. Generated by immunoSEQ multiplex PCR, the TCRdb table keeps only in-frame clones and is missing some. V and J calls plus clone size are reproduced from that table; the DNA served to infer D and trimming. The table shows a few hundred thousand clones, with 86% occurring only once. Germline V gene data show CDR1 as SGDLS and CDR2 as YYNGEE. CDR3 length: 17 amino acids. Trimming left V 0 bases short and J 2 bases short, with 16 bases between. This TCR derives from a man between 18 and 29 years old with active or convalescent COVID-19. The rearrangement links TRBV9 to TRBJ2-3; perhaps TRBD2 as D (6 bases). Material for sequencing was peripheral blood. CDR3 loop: CASSVGAGPEATDTQYF. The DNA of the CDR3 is TGTGCCAGCAGCGTAGGGGCGGGACCGGAGGCCACAGATACGCAGTATTTT.